The 16 T cell receptor beta chains in this list originate from one sample, sequenced in a study of T cells expressing NK-cell markers. No DNA is given; TCRdb re-called the 5' RACE reads and lists each CDR3 protein once. This sample's clone table lists about 540,000 distinct CDR3 sequences. The specimen was blood T cells: a sorted CD56 or NKG2C T cell subset, CD4+ or CD8+ T cells, or bulk PBMC T cells (not recorded which). The source of these receptors is a young man in good health.

The rearrangement joins TRBV10-3 to TRBJ2-6; TCRdb outputs TRBD2, but without DNA this stays unchecked. Germline CDR1 ENHRY, CDR2 SYGVKD. This CDR3 has 17 residues. The CDR3: CATLRGILTSGANVLTF.

V gene TRBV29-1 combines with J gene TRBJ2-2. The CDR3 is made up of 14 amino acids. Germline V gene sequence: CDR1 SQVTM, CDR2 ANQGSEA. The CDR3 loop is CSVGGTLRTGELFF.

The chain couples TRBV11-3 to TRBJ2-4; TCRdb proposes TRBD1, but this gene call is untestable without DNA. From germline, CDR1 is SGHNT and CDR2 YENEEA. The CDR3 loop spans 18 amino acids. CDR3: CASSTGTGPSEGKNIQYF.

The chain joins TRBV7-8 to TRBJ2-1; the D call from TCRdb, TRBD1, cannot be confirmed without DNA. The CDR3 consists of 16 residues. Germline V gene sequence: CDR1 SGHVS, CDR2 FQNEAQ. The CDR3 loop is CASSSTGGSNYNEQFF.

The chain links TRBV3-1 to TRBJ2-1. The CDR3 totals 13 residues. Germline values: CDR1 LGHDT, CDR2 YNNKEL (reference sequence). This CDR3 is CASSHRAYNEQFF.

This rearrangement joins TRBV20-1 to TRBJ2-3; TCRdb's assignment of TRBD2 cannot be checked, as there is no DNA. The CDR3 runs 15 residues. CDR1 and CDR2 (germline): DFQATT, SNEGSKA (reference sequence). CDR3 in amino acids: CSGVSPIRGSDTQYF.

The V and J genes are TRBV7-2 and TRBJ2-7. The CDR3 consists of 12 residues. The V gene's germline CDR1 is SGHTA and CDR2 FQGNSA. This CDR3 is CASSTKPREQYF.

The chain joins TRBV11-1 to TRBJ2-1; TCRdb indicates TRBD2, and absent DNA this call remains unverified. This CDR3 comprises 21 residues. Germline-derived CDR1 and CDR2 are SGHAT and FQDESV (reference sequence). The CDR3 reads CASSLAGGSLAGGPPYNEQFF. The whole variable domain, filled in from reference TRBV11-1 and TRBJ2-1, reads EAEVAQSPRYKITEKSQAVAFWCDPISGHATLYWYRQILGQGPELLVQFQDESVVDDSQLPKDRFSAERLKGVDSTLKIQPAELGDSAMYLCASSLAGGSLAGGPPYNEQFFGPGTRLTVL.

The chain couples TRBV20-1 to TRBJ1-2; TCRdb indicates TRBD1, and absent DNA this call remains unverified. This CDR3 spans 13 amino acids. Germline CDR1 reads DFQATT; CDR2 reads SNEGSKA (reference sequence). The CDR3 sequence is CSERDGVNYGYTF.

The rearrangement uses TRBV20-1 and TRBJ2-2; the TCRdb call, TRBD2, lacks DNA for checking. The CDR3 contains 13 residues. Germline V gives CDR1 DFQATT, CDR2 SNEGSKA (reference sequence). The chain's CDR3 is CSATSGWTGELFF.

The rearrangement uses TRBV29-1 and TRBJ2-5. CDR3 size: 12 residues. From germline, CDR1 is SQVTM and CDR2 ANQGSEA. This CDR3 is CSAQTAQETQYF.

The chain joins TRBV20-1 to TRBJ2-1; TCRdb names TRBD1, which stays unverified in the absence of DNA. This CDR3 has 17 amino acids. Germline values: CDR1 DFQATT, CDR2 SNEGSKA (reference sequence). CDR3 region: CSARVRLSGTPYNEQFF.

This CDR3 reads CASSRLEQRSYNEQFF. The chain joins TRBV6-5 to TRBJ2-1. The CDR3 is 16 amino acids. CDR1 MNHEY and CDR2 SVGAGI come from the germline V gene.

The chain employs TRBV5-6 and TRBJ2-5; absent DNA, TCRdb's TRBD2 call cannot be checked. Germline CDR1 reads SGHDT; CDR2 reads YYEEEE. This CDR3 has 17 amino acids. The CDR3 sequence: CASLALGELAGQETQYF. Variable domain in full (rest from reference TRBV5-6 and TRBJ2-5): DAGVTQSPTHLIKTRGQQVTLRCSPKSGHDTVSWYQQALGQGPQFIFQYYEEEERQRGNFPDRFSGHQFPNYSSELNVNALLLGDSALYLCASLALGELAGQETQYFGPGTRLLVL.

This chain joins TRBV4-3 and TRBJ2-6; TCRdb indicates TRBD1, and absent DNA this call remains unverified. Germline V lookup: CDR1 LGHNA, CDR2 YSLEER. This CDR3 has 18 residues. This CDR3 reads CASSQDTTGQSGANVLTF.

The V call is TRBV10-3, the J call TRBJ2-1; the TCRdb D gene call, TRBD2, has no DNA to confirm it. The germline V gene has CDR1 ENHRY and CDR2 SYGVKD. The CDR3 extends over 15 amino acids. Here the CDR3 reads CAISESGGANNEQFF.